This entry lists 3 T cell receptor beta chains sequenced from one sample in a study of response to subunit inactivated influenza vaccine. TCRdb used MiXCR to reprocess the RT-PCR reads, holding one entry per CDR3 protein. The sample has approximately 170,000 distinct CDR3 sequences, under 15% seen once; the top ten hold approximately 25%. The specimen comprised CD8+ T cells sorted from PBMCs, sampled approximately 5 days after vaccination. All receptors come from a man aged 45-60 years who received an inactivated influenza vaccine.

This clonotype appeared once. The rearrangement links TRBV4-2 to TRBJ2-7; the D gene is possibly TRBD2 (5 bases). The germline gives CDR1 LGHNA, CDR2 YNFKEQ. This CDR3 spans 13 amino acids. Deletions cut 2 bases from V and 6 bases from J, with 11 bases between. CDR3 sequence: CASSQTRGAEQYF. The DNA of the CDR3 is TGTGCCAGCAGCCAAACCCGGGGTGCCGAGCAGTACTTC.

This clonotype was observed at least ten times. V and J are TRBV5-1 and TRBJ2-7, with 8 positions matching TRBD2. This CDR3 comprises 13 residues. The germline V gene encodes CDR1 SGHRS and CDR2 YFSETQ. J was trimmed by 4 bases and V by 3 bases; bases with no gene match: 3. CDR3 in DNA: TGCGCCAGCAGCTGGACTAGCCAATACGAGCAGTACTTC. This gives the protein CASSWTSQYEQYF.

This clonotype showed up just a few times. The CDR3 nucleotides read TGTGCCAGCAGCTTGGTTGCGGGTGATTCCCCGTTCTACGAGCAGTACTTC. Residues: CASSLVAGDSPFYEQYF. The gene calls are TRBV7-9 and TRBJ2-7, with D possibly being TRBD2 (5 bases). The germline gives CDR1 SEHNR, CDR2 FQNEAQ (reference sequence). The CDR3 is made up of 17 amino acids. Trimming cost V 3 bases and J 3 bases, with 21 bases left between them.